This paragraph covers one TCR beta chain sequence. Its cognate antigen is unknown. TCRdb keeps only in-frame clones here, not all; method: immunoSEQ multiplex PCR. Among hundreds of thousands of clones, 95% to 96% were seen once, and the ten largest hold about 0.11%. CD8 cells regarded as naive lacked CD45RO, were positively chosen for CCR7, and omitted terminally differentiated effector memory CD45RA+ cells. The healthy adult donors were HIV-negative and reported no recent acute infections or vaccinations. This CDR3 spans 14 amino acids. Per germline, CDR1 SGDLS and CDR2 YYNGEE. V was pared by 4 bases and J by 5 bases, with 12 bases between. This record belongs to a study of shared clonotypes between healthy human individuals. Study at large: For every donor, three CD4 naive, three CD4 memory, two CD8 naive and one CD8 memory plates were used.

Overall study findings and caveats: Sharing across four donors was seen in around 5% of naive CD4 clonotypes.

The sequence was collected from a woman aged 30 to 39 in good health. Sequenced material: naive CD8+ T cells sorted from blood. The chain joins TRBV9 to TRBJ1-4; possibly TRBD1 for D (5 bases). The CDR3: CASSPRRGNEKLFF. The CDR3 DNA is TGTGCCAGCAGCCCGAGGCGGGGGAATGAAAAACTGTTTTTT.